Listed below are T cell receptor beta chains from one sample, sequenced in a study of PD-1 blockade in classical Hodgkin lymphoma. Sequencing used immunoSEQ multiplex PCR; TCRdb keeps in-frame clones, though not all of them. This sample carries roughly 100,000 clones, about 93% of them seen once, and the ten largest clones take around 2%. The sequenced sample was peripheral blood mononuclear cells (PBMCs), obtained before the fourth cycle of nivolumab. The receptors were sampled from a human donor with classical Hodgkin lymphoma. CDR3s include the opening cysteine and the closing phenylalanine or tryptophan. Each record gives: clone size, CDR3 length, J gene, D gene, V gene, CDR3 DNA, CDR3 protein. D genes are given only for firm matches. Size values are once, few and many counts, or a class for expanded clones, and some rows have none.

-,15,TRBJ1-1,-,TRBV6-6,TGTGCCAGCAGTTACGACGGACGGTTGAACACTGAAGCTTTCTTT,CASSYDGRLNTEAFF
-,16,TRBJ1-2,-,TRBV5-1,TGCGCCAGCAGCTTCTTAGTACCCGGGACAAATTATGGCTACACCTTC,CASSFLVPGTNYGYTF
once,17,TRBJ2-6,-,TRBV11-2,TGTGCCAGCAGCTTATGGGCGGGAAGCTCTGGGGCCAACGTCCTGACTTTC,CASSLWAGSSGANVLTF
-,15,TRBJ2-7,-,TRBV10-3,TGTGCCATCAGTGAGCGGGGGGCGGGAGTCTGGGAGCAGTACTTC,CAISERGAGVWEQYF
-,13,TRBJ2-7,-,TRBV2,TGTGCCAGCAATGTCGGGAGAGAAGGAGGGCAGTACTTC,CASNVGREGGQYF
-,13,TRBJ1-2,TRBD1,TRBV30,TGTGCCTGGAGTGCCAGGGGGCGAAACAGCTACACCTTC,CAWSARGRNSYTF
-,14,TRBJ2-6,-,TRBV10-3,TGTGCCTCCGGGGGAGGCTCTGGGGCCAACGTCCTGACTTTC,CASGGGSGANVLTF
-,16,TRBJ1-3,TRBD1,TRBV4-1,TGCGCCAGCAGCCAAGTGGGGACAGCCTCTGGAAACACCATATATTTT,CASSQVGTASGNTIYF
-,15,TRBJ2-1,-,TRBV28,TGTGCCAGCAGCCAGACACTTATCCCCTACAATGAGCAGTTCTTC,CASSQTLIPYNEQFF
-,13,TRBJ1-1,-,TRBV6-6,TGTGCCAGCAGTTACTCGATGTACGCTGAAGCTTTCTTT,CASSYSMYAEAFF
-,12,TRBJ2-3,-,TRBV19,TGTGCCAGTAGTACCGGGGCAGATACGCAGTATTTT,CASSTGADTQYF
-,16,TRBJ2-2,-,TRBV5-1,TGCGCCAGCAGCTTGTCCCCTGGGTCCAGAACCGGGGAGCTGTTTTTT,CASSLSPGSRTGELFF
-,15,TRBJ2-5,-,TRBV30,TGTGCCTGGAGTACCTGGGACCAAGGGCAAGAGACCCAGTACTTC,CAWSTWDQGQETQYF
-,15,TRBJ1-2,-,TRBV19,TGTGCCAGTCGAGGCCAAGCGTGGGGTGACTATGGCTACACCTTC,CASRGQAWGDYGYTF
-,14,TRBJ2-7,-,TRBV7-9,TGTGCCAGCAGCTCAGCCGGTGGGGCCTACGAGCAGTACTTC,CASSSAGGAYEQYF
-,20,TRBJ1-1,TRBD1,TRBV19,TGTGCCAGTAGTATAGGGCCCGCAGGGGGCTGGCTAAAATACGACACTGAAGCTTTCTTT,CASSIGPAGGWLKYDTEAFF
-,18,TRBJ1-4,TRBD1,TRBV10-3,TGTGCCATCAGTGAGTCGAGGACAGGGATAGGCACTAATGAAAAACTGTTTTTT,CAISESRTGIGTNEKLFF
-,17,TRBJ2-3,-,TRBV11-3,TGTGCCAGCAGCTTAGGAAGGGGATCGATAGGCACAGATACGCAGTATTTT,CASSLGRGSIGTDTQYF
once,15,TRBJ1-3,-,TRBV9,TGTGCCAGCAGCGTAAGGGGAAAATCTGGAAACACCATATATTTT,CASSVRGKSGNTIYF
-,15,TRBJ2-5,TRBD2,TRBV27,TGTGCCAGCAGCCCTCTGGGGCTAGCGGAAGAGACCCAGTACTTC,CASSPLGLAEETQYF
once,17,TRBJ2-1,-,TRBV6-1,TGTGCCAGCAGTGTAGCGGTCCGGCTTACTCCTTACAATGAGCAGTTCTTC,CASSVAVRLTPYNEQFF
-,14,TRBJ2-7,-,TRBV6-5,TGTGCCAGCAGCTATTTCGGAAACTCCTACGAGCAGTACTTC,CASSYFGNSYEQYF
-,15,TRBJ2-7,-,TRBV11-2,TGTGCCAGCAGCCCAACAGGACCCCTCTCCTACGAGCAGTACTTC,CASSPTGPLSYEQYF
once,14,TRBJ2-7,-,TRBV6-5,TGTGCCAGCAGTTACTCGAATTCGGGATACGAGCAGTACTTC,CASSYSNSGYEQYF
-,14,TRBJ2-4,-,TRBV7-9,TGTGCCAGCAGCCCTGACAGGGCCAAAAACATTCAGTACTTC,CASSPDRAKNIQYF
-,15,TRBJ2-1,-,TRBV7-2,TGTGCCAGCCTTCTGACGTTTGTCGCCTACAATGAGCAGTTCTTC,CASLLTFVAYNEQFF
-,16,TRBJ2-3,-,TRBV5-4,TGTGCCAGCAGCCGACAGGTGGCGGGAAGCACAGATACGCAGTATTTT,CASSRQVAGSTDTQYF
-,15,TRBJ2-5,TRBD1,TRBV7-3,TGTGCCAGCAGCCGCACCTTGGGACAGCAAGAGACCCAGTACTTC,CASSRTLGQQETQYF
-,11,TRBJ1-1,-,TRBV30,TGTGCCTGGAGTGTACTCAGTGAAGCTTTCTTT,CAWSVLSEAFF
-,12,TRBJ1-3,-,TRBV9,TGTGCCAGCGAGGGGTCTGGAAACACCATATATTTT,CASEGSGNTIYF
-,13,TRBJ2-2,-,TRBV5-1,TGCGCCAGCAGCTTAACGGGCACCGGGGAGCTGTTTTTT,CASSLTGTGELFF
-,15,TRBJ1-4,TRBD1,TRBV28,TGTGCCAGCAGTTTCGGAGACAGGGACTCCGAAAAACTGTTTTTT,CASSFGDRDSEKLFF
few,15,TRBJ1-3,TRBD1,TRBV15,TGTGCCACCAGCAGCCGGGACAGCTCTGGAAACACCATATATTTT,CATSSRDSSGNTIYF
-,13,TRBJ2-7,-,TRBV6-5,TGTGCCAGCAGTTACGAACCCTTTTACGAGCAGTACTTC,CASSYEPFYEQYF
-,14,TRBJ2-3,TRBD2,TRBV6-5,TGTGCCAGCAGTTCGCGGACTAGCGGAACAACGCAGTATTTT,CASSSRTSGTTQYF
-,15,TRBJ1-4,-,TRBV7-9,TGTGCCAGCAGCTCTCCCCCGTTCTTTAATGAAAAACTGTTTTTT,CASSSPPFFNEKLFF
-,16,TRBJ2-1,TRBD2,TRBV7-9,TGTGCCAGCAGCTTAGCCGGACTAGCGGGAGACGGTGAGCAGTTCTTC,CASSLAGLAGDGEQFF